The entry below gives a single T cell receptor beta chain sequence along with its context. The antigen remains undetermined. This sample is part of a study of T cell responses to AZD1222 COVID-19 vaccine. Whole-study results and caveats: Recipients of two AZD1222 doses showed rising Spike-specific TCR breadth and depth. None of the repertoires were sampled until the peak T cell response had passed. White British ancestry dominated among donors, who included more females, and clonal diversity was possibly underestimated.

Clones were sequenced by immunoSEQ multiplex PCR, and TCRdb holds only the in-frame ones, with some missing. The sample gives around 140,000 clones, around 84% of which show up once; about 4.9% is in the top ten. This CDR3 contains 19 residues. V was pared by 0 bases and J by 3 bases, with 22 bases between. CDR1 and CDR2 from the germline V gene are LNHNV and YYDKDF (reference sequence). The source of this sequence is an adult who received the AZD1222 COVID-19 vaccine. This material consisted of peripheral blood, taken 28 days after the second AZD1222 dose. This sequence joins TRBV15 and TRBJ2-3, with D possibly called TRBD1 or TRBD2 (7 bases each). Written as DNA, the CDR3 is TGTGCCACCAGCAGAGATTACGACGTTCAGGGGGGGGCTACAGATACGCAGTATTTT. Residues: CATSRDYDVQGGATDTQYF.